A selection of T cell receptor beta chains follows, all from one sample in a study of blood T cell repertoires in COVID-19. Using immunoSEQ multiplex PCR, the repertoire was profiled, and TCRdb retains in-frame clones only, with some absent. This sample carries 500,000 to 600,000 clones, 85% to 90% of them seen once, and the ten largest clones take less than 9%. The sequencing input was peripheral blood. The receptors here all came from a woman aged 50 to 60 with COVID-19, enrolled during active disease. Both conserved end residues are trimmed from each CDR3. The order of the fields is CDR3 length, D gene, V gene, J gene, CDR3 protein. A D gene is named only where the DNA matches it firmly.

>16|-|TRBV4-2|TRBJ2-3
ASSQDARDSKYTDTQY
>13|TRBD1|TRBV5-4|TRBJ2-1
ASSFDRGNYNEQF
>13|TRBD2|TRBV11-2|TRBJ2-1
ASRSSGGLRNEQF
>11|-|TRBV2|TRBJ2-1
ASSVAQDNEQF
>12|-|TRBV27|TRBJ2-7
ASSPRSYSYEQY
>11|-|TRBV6-5|TRBJ2-7
ASSRGAPYEQY
>13|-|TRBV5-1|TRBJ2-3
ASSLRRGQEDTQY
>11|-|TRBV6-5|TRBJ1-1
ASNPGWNTEAF
>11|-|TRBV25-1|TRBJ2-2
ASSGYFTGELF
>10|TRBD1|TRBV3-1/TRBV3-2|TRBJ2-7
ASSSTGGEQY
>10|TRBD2|TRBV19|TRBJ2-1
ASRDYHNEQF
>14|-|TRBV6-6|TRBJ1-5
ASSYYGSGSNQPQH
>11|-|TRBV19|TRBJ2-3
ASSNPSKDTQY
>14|TRBD1|TRBV19|TRBJ1-1
ASSTPTGGMNTEAF
>13|-|TRBV7-9|TRBJ1-1
ASSHRTFGNTEAF
>15|-|TRBV6-1|TRBJ1-3
ASSEEGEMFFGNTIY
>14|TRBD2|TRBV9|TRBJ2-2
ASSIGLAGGTGELF
>14|TRBD1|TRBV6-1|TRBJ2-1
ASSDAGQGAENEQF
>14|-|TRBV24-1|TRBJ1-2
ATSDYLAGANYGYT
>12|-|TRBV28|TRBJ2-7
ASSTPQNHYEQY
>11|TRBD1|TRBV6-5|TRBJ2-7
ASSRTDRDEQY
>12|-|TRBV29-1|TRBJ1-3
SCHVAYEGNTIY
>12|-|TRBV11-2|TRBJ2-1
ASSLELGVSEQF
>9|-|TRBV30|TRBJ1-4
AWSVLEKLF
>13|TRBD1|TRBV11-1|TRBJ2-7
ASSPRTGGSYEQY